The clone carrying this T cell receptor (beta chain) was seen repeatedly, ten times or more. Described time point: newly diagnosed GD, antithyroid drugs for less than 3 months. The authors made the TCR library using RNA they extracted from PBMCs. This specimen comes from a study of regulatory T cells in long-lasting Graves disease. Germline V gene data show CDR1 as SGHVS and CDR2 as FQNEAQ. CDR3 length: 17 amino acids. The J segment lost 6 bases and the V segment lost 5 bases, leaving 16 bases of the junction unmatched. Libraries of TCR beta came from iRepertoire HTBI primers plus Arm-PCR of CDR3 regions. Using its own MiXCR run on the multiplex PCR reads, TCRdb lists one record per CDR3 protein. The sample consists of about 520,000 distinct CDR3 sequences, 12% of them appearing once. The same data also went into a second study, on T cells in Graves' hyperthyroidism and ophthalmopathy. Turning to that study: Hyperthyroidism had been newly diagnosed in patients aged 18 to 65, and its duration was under 2 months. In the first-round RT-PCR of the TCR CDR3, the HTBI primer set was used. The model foresaw ophthalmopathy a median about 6.1 months prior to onset.

The J gene is TRBJ2-3, the V gene TRBV7-8, with 8 bases lining up with TRBD2. This TCR derives from a young woman with Graves disease. Specimen: peripheral blood mononuclear cells (PBMCs), collected at new diagnosis, from a patient treated with antithyroid drugs. CDR3 protein: CASSDSLAGVQVDTQYF. The DNA for the CDR3 is TGTGCCAGCAGCGATTCCCTAGCGGGCGTTCAGGTGGATACGCAGTATTTT.